These 22 T cell receptor beta chains were sequenced from one sample in a study of blood T cells in healthy people across ages. The second PCR ran roughly 7 to 11 cycles with a sample-barcoded 5' primer and J-beta primers. TCRdb re-analysed the 5' RACE reads in MiXCR, keeping a single row per CDR3 protein. This sample has about a million distinct CDR3 sequences; about 51% occur once, and the top ten carry about 20%. Sequenced material: blood. The receptors originated from a woman in her sixties in good health.

This chain connects TRBV18 to TRBJ2-7; TRBD1 matches at 7 bases. Looked up from germline, CDR1 is KGHSH and CDR2 is LQKENI. Trimming removed 3 bases from V and 0 bases from J; junction bases left unmatched: 5. The CDR3 totals 15 residues. CDR3 nucleotide sequence: TGTGCCAGCTCACCGACAGGGCTGACCTCCTACGAGCAGTACTTC. It specifies CASSPTGLTSYEQYF.

The chain combines TRBV10-3 with TRBJ2-3; 12 nucleotides agree with TRBD1. Losses at the gene ends were 8 bases for V and 5 bases for J; bases not matched to a gene: 8. The V gene's germline CDR1 is ENHRY and CDR2 SYGVKD. CDR3 length equals 15 residues. In nucleotides, the CDR3 is TGTGCCATCCAGGACGGGACAGGGGGCATAGATACGCAGTATTTT. As protein: CAIQDGTGGIDTQYF.

V usage is TRBV5-1 and J usage is TRBJ2-7; D gene ambiguous. Germline CDR1 reads SGHRS; CDR2 reads YFSETQ. Trimming pared 0 bases from V and 3 bases from J, leaving 13 bases between. CDR3 size: 15 residues. CDR3: CASSLAPSRNYEQYF. The DNA of the CDR3 is TGCGCCAGCAGCTTGGCCCCATCTCGAAACTACGAGCAGTACTTC. The full variable domain, in which reference TRBV5-1 and TRBJ2-7 provide the parts outside the CDR3, is KAGVTQTPRYLIKTRGQQVTLSCSPISGHRSVSWYQQTPGQGLQFLFEYFSETQRNKGNFPGRFSGRQFSNSRSEMNVSTLELGDSALYLCASSLAPSRNYEQYFGPGTRLTVT.

The chain recombines TRBV18 with TRBJ2-1, with TRBD1 matching over 7 bases. Germline CDR1 and CDR2: KGHSH and LQKENI. V shed 6 bases, J shed 0 bases, and the junction held 5 bases outside the gene matches. The CDR3 is 15 residues long. CDR3 residues: CASSAQGSSYNEQFF. The CDR3 coding sequence is TGTGCCAGCTCCGCACAGGGGAGCTCCTACAATGAGCAGTTCTTC. The variable domain in full, with the rest retrieved from reference TRBV18 and TRBJ2-1, is NAGVMQNPRHLVRRRGQEARLRCSPMKGHSHVYWYRQLPEEGLKFMVYLQKENIIDESGMPKERFSAEFPKEGPSILRIQQVVRGDSAAYFCASSAQGSSYNEQFFGPGTRLTVL.

The chain recombines TRBV12-3 or TRBV12-4 with TRBJ1-2, with D perhaps TRBD1 (5 bases). V shed 6 bases and J shed 4 bases, with 12 bases lying between them. CDR3 length: 13 amino acids. The chain's CDR3 is CASRPDSIYGYTF. CDR3 bases: TGTGCCAGCAGACCCGACAGTATCTATGGCTACACCTTC.

This clonotype was found many times. V usage is TRBV28 and J usage is TRBJ1-4, with 7 bases aligning to TRBD1. Germline CDR1 is MDHEN and CDR2 is SYDVKM. This CDR3 spans 17 amino acids. After removal of 4 bases from V and 8 bases from J, the junction contained 16 bases not matched to a gene. CDR3 region: CASSSSRDSVFREKLFF. The CDR3 region has the DNA TGTGCCAGCAGTTCGTCCCGGGACAGCGTATTCAGGGAAAAACTGTTTTTT.

Concerning this clonotype: An end of the junction does not agree with germline; a read error may underlie this. V usage is TRBV7-9 and J usage is TRBJ1-4; 8 bases match TRBD1. The CDR3 runs 14 residues. The germline V gene has CDR1 SEHNR and CDR2 FQNEAQ (reference sequence). The CDR3 protein is CAGSYTGTGEKLFF. CDR3 DNA sequence: TGTGCCGGCAGCTATACCGGGACAGGTGAAAAACTGTTTTTT.

This clonotype has ten or more counts. This chain links TRBV6-6 with TRBJ1-6, with D possibly TRBD1 on 5 matching bases. The germline V and J ends were trimmed by 7 bases and 8 bases, with 15 bases remaining between them. Germline loops: CDR1 MNHNY, CDR2 SVGAGI (reference sequence). This CDR3 has 14 residues. The CDR3 sequence: CASTTGLDYSPLHF. The CDR3 DNA is TGTGCCAGCACCACGGGACTAGATTATTCACCCCTCCACTTT.

The chain joins TRBV10-3 to TRBJ2-5; possible D gene TRBD1, 5 bases. Germline V gives CDR1 ENHRY, CDR2 SYGVKD. Trimming shortened V by 8 bases and J by 2 bases, and 15 bases separated the two germline ends. There are 14 residues in the CDR3. In DNA form, the CDR3 reads TGTGCCATCGGGGCAGGGCTCCCTCAAGAGACCCAGTACTTC. It codes for CAIGAGLPQETQYF.

This clonotype was counted between two and nine times. The chain carries TRBV20-1 and TRBJ2-7, with D uncertain. Trimming removed 3 bases at V and 0 bases at J, with 18 bases between. The germline CDR1 and CDR2 sequences are DFQATT and SNEGSKA (reference sequence). This CDR3 is built from 16 residues. The CDR3 nucleotides read TGCAGTGCTAGGGTAGTCCGGGTTCCCCCCTCCTACGAGCAGTACTTC. Its protein product is CSARVVRVPPSYEQYF.

The table lists this clonotype with a few counts. The chain recombines TRBV4-1 with TRBJ2-7; 9 bases fit TRBD1. V was pared by 1 base and J by 3 bases, with 7 bases of the junction left unmatched. CDR1 is MGHRA and CDR2 is YSYEKL in the germline V gene. The CDR3 sequence is 16 residues long. The CDR3 bases are TGCGCCAGCAGCCAAGGGTCGGGACAGGGCCGCTACGAGCAGTACTTC. Translation gives CASSQGSGQGRYEQYF.

The V and J genes are TRBV27 and TRBJ2-1; the D is unclear. CDR3 length: 17 amino acids. Germline CDR1 is MNHEY and CDR2 is SMNVEV (reference sequence). Trimming took 1 base from V and 9 from J, leaving 22 bases between them. The CDR3 coding sequence is TGTGCCAGCAGTTTATTGCTCACCAGCAGTCCCGGCGGTGAGCAGTTCTTC. The encoded protein is CASSLLLTSSPGGEQFF.

This chain connects TRBV28 to TRBJ2-5; 7 bases match TRBD1. Judging by the DNA end, TRBJ2-7 fits better; the J call may be wrong. The CDR3 extends over 22 amino acids. The germline V gene has CDR1 MDHEN and CDR2 SYDVKM. DNA of the CDR3: TGTGCCAGCAGTTTCAACCCCCGCTTAGGGGGCGCTGTCGGGTTTTTTATCTACGAGCAGTACTTC. Protein product: CASSFNPRLGGAVGFFIYEQYF.

This chain joins TRBV27 and TRBJ1-1; D is perhaps TRBD1 (5 bases). The length of the CDR3 is 13 residues. The germline V gene encodes CDR1 MNHEY and CDR2 SMNVEV (reference sequence). V was clipped by 9 bases and J by 1 base, with 12 bases between them. Written as DNA, the CDR3 is TGTGCCAGTACTACCACAGGGAACACTGAAGCTTTCTTT. Translated, it gives CASTTTGNTEAFF.

The chain joins TRBV27 to TRBJ2-7; 8 nucleotides line up with TRBD1. CDR1 and CDR2 (germline): MNHEY, SMNVEV (reference sequence). The CDR3 consists of 14 residues. With V trimmed by 6 bases and J by 6 bases, 10 bases remained unmatched. The CDR3: CASSQRQGSGEQYF. The CDR3 coding sequence is TGTGCCAGCAGCCAACGACAGGGGTCAGGCGAGCAGTACTTC.

The chain has TRBV11-2 and TRBJ2-5, with D tentatively TRBD1 (5 bases). Germline CDR1 reads SGHAT; CDR2 reads FQNNGV. The CDR3 covers 15 residues. Trimming cost V 3 bases and J 1 base, with 12 bases left between them. For the CDR3, the DNA is TGTGCCAGCAGCTTCACCCAGGGCTTCCAAGAGACCCAGTACTTC. As protein: CASSFTQGFQETQYF.

The chain joins TRBV6-1 to TRBJ2-3; the D gene is possibly TRBD2 (6 bases). V lost 2 bases to trimming and J lost 2 bases, with 11 bases between them. Germline V CDR1 and CDR2: MNHNS, SASEGT. The CDR3 has 15 amino acids. The CDR3 loop is CASSERSGATDTQYF. The DNA of the CDR3 is TGTGCCAGCAGTGAAAGGTCGGGAGCCACAGATACGCAGTATTTT.

J is TRBJ2-5 and V is TRBV3-1; possibly TRBD1 or TRBD2 for D (5 bases each). V was cut by 3 bases and J by 5 bases, with 10 bases left in between. The germline V gene encodes CDR1 LGHDT and CDR2 YNNKEL (reference sequence). This CDR3 spans 13 amino acids. In DNA form, the CDR3 reads TGTGCCAGCAGCCATGGGGGAGTGGAGACCCAGTACTTC. Translated: CASSHGGVETQYF.

A remark on this clonotype: The junction differs from germline at one of its ends, possibly a read error. The chain links TRBV11-2 to TRBJ2-1; TRBD1 is a possible D gene (5 bases). The germline V gene encodes CDR1 SGHAT and CDR2 FQNNGV. CDR3 length equals 17 residues. The CDR3 DNA reads as TGTGCCAGCAGCCCTACCGCCAGGGCCACCTCCTACAATAAGCAGTTCTTC. It specifies CASSPTARATSYNKQFF.

The chain has TRBV6-2 or TRBV6-3 and TRBJ2-3; 12 bases agree with TRBD1. The V segment lost 8 bases and the J segment 4 bases; nucleotides outside the gene matches: 7. The CDR3 extends over 15 amino acids. Germline V gene lookup returns CDR1 MNHEY and CDR2 SVGEGT. CDR3 bases: TGTGCCAGCTGCCGGGACAGGGGGCTGGCAGATACGCAGTATTTT. It specifies CASCRDRGLADTQYF.

The gene calls are TRBV18 and TRBJ1-5; no reliable D call. Between the trimmed V and J ends, which lost 2 bases and 2 bases, there was a span of 10 bases. Germline assignment: CDR1 KGHSH and CDR2 LQKENI. CDR3 size: 15 residues. CDR3 sequence: CASSPRGVGNQPQHF. The CDR3 DNA sequence: TGTGCCAGCTCACCAAGAGGAGTGGGCAATCAGCCCCAGCATTTT.

CDR3 nucleotides: TGCAGTGCTAGCCCAGTGCAAGAGACCCAGTACTTC. Its translation: CSASPVQETQYF. J is TRBJ2-4 and V is TRBV20-1; D call uncertain. The DNA end lines up better with TRBJ2-5; the J call may be wrong. Germline V gene data show CDR1 as DFQATT and CDR2 as SNEGSKA (reference sequence). The CDR3 extends over 12 amino acids.